This T cell receptor (beta chain) was captured by sequencing in a study of blood T cell repertoires in COVID-19. Study-wide background: Spain, Italy and the United States supplied samples that represented acute and convalescent COVID-19. PBMCs, B-cell-depleted T cells, or T cells were the source of the cDNA or gDNA that made up the material.

Authors' data handling: Amplifying reference gene primers gave estimates of nucleated cell counts. Libraries were prepared by immunoSEQ multiplex PCR; TCRdb keeps only in-frame clonotypes and omits some of them. V and J calls and clone size are given by that table; D and trimming were obtained from the DNA. The table has tens of thousands of clones, 80% to 90% seen once. The length of the CDR3 is 13 residues. Trimming took 1 base from V and 2 from J, leaving 8 bases between them. Germline V gene sequence: CDR1 SQVTM, CDR2 ANQGSEA. The source material was peripheral blood. This TCR derives from a woman in her sixties or seventies with acute or convalescent COVID-19. V gene TRBV29-1 combines with J gene TRBJ1-1, with no clear D. Here the CDR3 reads CSVEATDNTEAFF. In DNA, the CDR3 is TGCAGCGTTGAAGCGACTGACAACACTGAAGCTTTCTTT.